This T cell receptor beta chain emerged from a study of technical replicates of blood from a handful of donors. This clone came up once. Germline lookup yields CDR1 MNHEY and CDR2 SVGAGI. With V trimmed by 8 bases and J by 6 bases, 8 bases remained unmatched. This CDR3 spans 13 amino acids. Method: immunoSEQ multiplex PCR; TCRdb's copy keeps in-frame clones and lacks some. Among 55,000 to 75,000 clones listed, more than 75% were seen once. Sequencing was done on a sample of PBMCs. This receptor was identified in a human donor in good health. Some clones in this sample may be carry-over from other donors' samples. The chain employs TRBV6-5 and TRBJ2-5, with 8 bases aligning to TRBD2. The chain's CDR3 is CASRGGFRKTQYF. CDR3 bases: TGTGCCAGCCGGGGGGGGTTTAGAAAGACCCAGTACTTC.